This TCR beta chain was observed in a study of T-cell memory formation after mild COVID-19. The overall study: Clusters were largely donor specific. Findings and caveats of the study: Pre-infection memory carried some responding clones, suggesting that cross-reactive memory joined. From day 15 to 85, contracting clones were balanced between CD4 and CD8, whereas later expanders leaned toward CD4+.

A single record per CDR3 protein comes from TCRdb applying MiXCR to the 5' RACE reads. The repertoire includes roughly 5,000 distinct CDR3 sequences, 20% to 25% of them detected once, and 2.2% sits in the top ten. V trimming: 8 bases; J trimming: 8 bases; junction bases outside the gene matches: 7. Germline V gene data show CDR1 as ENHRY and CDR2 as SYGVKD. The CDR3 covers 13 residues. By sample share, this clonotype is medium-sized. Antigen specificity is unknown. This chain connects TRBV10-3 to TRBJ2-1; 9 nucleotides line up with TRBD2. This sequence originates from an adult who had mild COVID-19 (a few samples of this study predate the infection). Cell type and time point are not known. Sequenced: PBMCs or a T cell subset sorted from them (not recorded which). The CDR3 protein is CAIAGGGAYEQFF. In nucleotides, the CDR3 is TGTGCCATCGCCGGCGGGGGGGCCTATGAGCAGTTCTTC.